Presented here are 17 T cell receptor beta chains from one specimen sequenced in a study of T cells in localized non-small cell lung cancer. Using immunoSEQ multiplex PCR, the repertoire was profiled, and TCRdb retains in-frame clones only, with some absent. The repertoire holds over 25,000 clones, with 92% as singletons. The sample here was peripheral blood, taken before any cancer treatment. Receptors originate from an older female donor with stage I lung adenocarcinoma.

The rearrangement links TRBV7-6 to TRBJ2-1; TRBD1 aligns across 8 bases. The CDR3 is 18 residues long. The ends lost 5 bases at V and 3 bases at J; junction bases unmatched: 15. Looked up from germline, CDR1 is SGHVS and CDR2 is FNYEAQ. The CDR3 loop is CASSPRLPQGGGYNEQFF. CDR3 sequence (DNA): TGTGCCAGCAGCCCACGCCTACCACAGGGGGGAGGCTACAATGAGCAGTTCTTC.

CDR3: CASSPRGFHEQYF. The CDR3, as DNA: TGTGCCAGTAGTCCTAGGGGGTTCCACGAGCAGTACTTC. The J gene is TRBJ2-7, the V gene TRBV19; D might be TRBD1 (6 bases). Germline CDR1 and CDR2: LNHDA and SQIVND (reference sequence). The CDR3 spans 13 residues. Trimming took off 5 bases at V and 5 bases at J, with 13 bases between the two ends. The whole variable domain, filled in from reference TRBV19 and TRBJ2-7, reads DGGITQSPKYLFRKEGQNVTLSCEQNLNHDAMYWYRQDPGQGLRLIYYSQIVNDFQKGDIAEGYSVSREKKESFPLTVTSAQKNPTAFYLCASSPRGFHEQYFGPGTRLTVT.

This clone was seen only once. V usage is TRBV18 and J usage is TRBJ1-1; 12 bases line up with TRBD1. Germline V CDR1 and CDR2: KGHSH, LQKENI. The CDR3 sequence is 18 residues long. With V trimmed by 3 bases and J by 2 bases, 10 bases remained unmatched. The CDR3, as DNA: TGTGCCAGCTCACCTATTGGGACAGGGGGCGCGGGAAACACTGAAGCTTTCTTT. Protein product: CASSPIGTGGAGNTEAFF.

The gene calls are TRBV5-4 and TRBJ2-7, with D possibly being TRBD2 (5 bases). Trimming shortened V by 3 bases and J by 5 bases, and 9 bases separated the two germline ends. The V gene's germline CDR1 is SGHNT and CDR2 YYREEE (reference sequence). The CDR3 covers 12 residues. This CDR3 reads CASSSGMDEQYF. In nucleotides, the CDR3 is TGTGCCAGCAGCTCCGGGATGGACGAGCAGTACTTC.

The J gene is TRBJ2-3, the V gene TRBV6-1; 10 bases match TRBD1. The CDR3 consists of 19 residues. The J segment lost 2 bases and the V segment lost 3 bases, leaving 14 bases of the junction unmatched. The germline V gene encodes CDR1 MNHNS and CDR2 SASEGT. This CDR3 is CASSDGDRGLLIITDTQYF. The DNA of the CDR3 is TGTGCCAGCAGTGACGGGGACAGGGGCCTCCTAATAATCACAGATACGCAGTATTTT.

The chain employs TRBV6-6 and TRBJ1-1, with D unresolved. Germline V gives CDR1 MNHNY, CDR2 SVGAGI (reference sequence). The CDR3 contains 12 residues. Trimming removed 2 bases at V and 5 bases at J, with 6 bases between. The CDR3 DNA is TGTGCCAGCAGTTACGTAGGAACTGAAGCTTTCTTT. It is translated as CASSYVGTEAFF.

The chain recombines TRBV28 with TRBJ2-7; D may be TRBD2 (5 bases). V gave up 1 base and J gave up 3 bases, with 13 bases separating them. Germline V gene sequence: CDR1 MDHEN, CDR2 SYDVKM. This CDR3 is built from 15 residues. CDR3 sequence (DNA): TGTGCCAGCAGTTTATCTTCGGGGTCCGGCTACGAGCAGTACTTC. Translating it yields CASSLSSGSGYEQYF.

The chain recombines TRBV6-1 with TRBJ2-1; 7 bases map to TRBD1. Germline V CDR1 and CDR2: MNHNS, SASEGT. The CDR3 totals 14 residues. V shed 5 bases, J shed 9 bases, and the junction held 10 bases outside the gene matches. In DNA, the CDR3 is TGTGCCAGCAGTCAAGACAGGGTTGGCGGTGAGCAGTTCTTC. Encoded protein: CASSQDRVGGEQFF.

This clone was found once. The chain employs TRBV6-1 and TRBJ1-1, with TRBD1 as a possible D gene (6 bases). The CDR3 is 14 residues long. Per germline, CDR1 MNHNS and CDR2 SASEGT. V was shortened by 10 bases and J by 8 bases, with 23 bases between the two germline ends. The DNA for the CDR3 is TGTGCCACCCTCTCGGCAGGGGCCGCTCTCGAAGCTTTCTTT. Translated, it gives CATLSAGAALEAFF.

The gene calls are TRBV5-1 and TRBJ1-1; D perhaps matches TRBD1 (5 bases). V lost 0 bases and J lost 8, with 17 bases in between. The germline V gene has CDR1 SGHRS and CDR2 YFSETQ. There are 15 residues in the CDR3. The CDR3 protein is CASSLALNRDGEAFF. CDR3 DNA sequence: TGCGCCAGCAGCTTGGCCCTCAACCGGGACGGAGAAGCTTTCTTT.

This clone has just one count. The chain combines TRBV25-1 with TRBJ2-1; D perhaps matches TRBD2 (7 bases). V was trimmed by 8 bases and J by 4 bases, leaving 15 bases between them. From germline, CDR1 is MGHDK and CDR2 SYGVNS. This CDR3 spans 14 amino acids. CDR3 sequence reads: CASSKGGSYNEQFF. The CDR3 nucleotides read TGTGCCAGCTCCAAGGGGGGGTCATACAATGAGCAGTTCTTC.

The gene calls are TRBV2 and TRBJ2-2; a weak D match, TRBD2 (6 bases). Trimming took 6 bases from V and 5 from J, leaving 13 bases between them. Germline V CDR1 and CDR2: SNHLY, FYNNEI. This CDR3 region has 14 residues. The CDR3 nucleotides are TGTGCCAGCAGGACGGGGAGGAGTACCGGGGAGCTGTTTTTT. This codes for CASRTGRSTGELFF.

For this clone: Other DNA sequences of this sample code for an identical CDR3. The chain employs TRBV6-5 and TRBJ2-1, with TRBD1 identical over 9 bases. The CDR3 contains 15 residues. Trimming removed 2 bases from V and 1 base from J; junction bases left unmatched: 0. Per germline, CDR1 MNHEY and CDR2 SVGAGI. The chain's CDR3 is CASSYGTGSYNEQFF. In DNA form, the CDR3 reads TGTGCCAGCAGTTACGGGACAGGGTCCTACAATGAGCAGTTCTTC.

This rearrangement joins TRBV7-2 to TRBJ2-4; 9 bases line up with TRBD2. There are 18 residues in the CDR3. V gave up 4 bases and J gave up 0 bases; unmatched junction bases: 10. Germline V gene sequence: CDR1 SGHTA, CDR2 FQGNSA. Written as DNA, the CDR3 is TGTGCCAGCAGCTCTATAAAGCGGGGGGAACTAGCCAAAAACATTCAGTACTTC. Amino acids: CASSSIKRGELAKNIQYF.

The CDR3: CASSASGPGELFF. CDR3 DNA: TGTGCCAGCAGCGCTAGCGGTCCCGGGGAGCTGTTTTTT. The chain has TRBV9 and TRBJ2-2; 7 bases map to TRBD2. Germline V gene data show CDR1 as SGDLS and CDR2 as YYNGEE. The V and J ends lost 3 bases and 6 bases, in that order; junction bases with no gene match: 2. The CDR3 consists of 13 residues.

The V and J genes are TRBV4-3 and TRBJ1-6; D is unresolved. Per the germline V gene, CDR1 is LGHNA and CDR2 is YSLEER. Trimming took off 0 bases at V and 12 bases at J, with 18 bases between the two ends. There are 16 residues in the CDR3. The CDR3 sequence is CASSQDIGRDGGPLHF. The CDR3 nucleotides read TGCGCCAGCAGCCAAGACATAGGGCGGGATGGCGGACCCCTCCACTTT.

This sequence joins TRBV4-1 and TRBJ2-5, with 8 bases matching TRBD2. CDR1 MGHRA and CDR2 YSYEKL come from the germline V gene. The CDR3 loop spans 15 amino acids. J lost 3 bases, V lost 1 base, and 4 bases had no gene match. The CDR3 sequence: CASSQAGGGKETQYF. For the CDR3, the DNA is TGCGCCAGCAGCCAAGCGGGCGGGGGGAAAGAGACCCAGTACTTC.